One and the same sample provided the 22 T cell receptor beta chains below, sequenced in a study of cytomegalovirus exposure and HLA in healthy donors. This PCR relied on a set of 60 Vbeta primers and 13 Jbeta primers. The protocol was immunoSEQ multiplex PCR, while the TCRdb copy is restricted to in-frame clones and leaves out a portion. This sample has more than 55,000 clones, with around 83% found just once. The sequenced sample was PBMCs. The receptors originated from a man aged 25 to 40 in good health and CMV-seronegative.

The chain has TRBV7-9 and TRBJ1-2; 7 nucleotides line up with TRBD1. The germline CDR1 and CDR2 sequences are SEHNR and FQNEAQ (reference sequence). This CDR3 is built from 15 residues. After removal of 0 bases from V and 5 bases from J, the junction contained 6 bases not matched to a gene. The CDR3 protein is CASSLARTGEYGYTF. As DNA, the CDR3 is TGTGCCAGCAGCTTAGCGAGGACAGGAGAATATGGCTACACCTTC.

This clone was seen once. The chain carries TRBV11-2 and TRBJ1-4, with 9 bases identical to TRBD1. The CDR3 totals 15 residues. The V gene's germline CDR1 is SGHAT and CDR2 FQNNGV. Germline trimming cut 5 bases from V and 11 bases from J; bases unmatched to any gene: 12. This CDR3 is CASSVTGGSPEKLFF. The CDR3 DNA is TGTGCCAGCAGCGTTACAGGGGGCTCCCCAGAGAAACTGTTTTTT.

This chain links TRBV5-6 with TRBJ2-4; TRBD1 is a possible D gene (6 bases). Germline V lookup: CDR1 SGHDT, CDR2 YYEEEE. This CDR3 contains 17 residues. The V end lost 4 bases, the J end lost 0 bases, and 17 bases lay between the germline ends. The CDR3 here is CASSPRQEILAKNIQYF. For the CDR3, the DNA is TGTGCCAGCAGCCCCAGACAGGAGATTCTAGCCAAAAACATTCAGTACTTC.

This clone was found once. The chain links TRBV13 to TRBJ1-1; D unclear. Germline V gene lookup returns CDR1 PRHDT and CDR2 FYEKMQ (reference sequence). The CDR3 is made up of 14 amino acids. Trimming cost V 3 bases and J 0 bases, with 8 bases left between them. The CDR3 region is CASSLRIMNTEAFF. The DNA for the CDR3 is TGTGCCAGCAGCTTGAGGATAATGAACACTGAAGCTTTCTTT.

V and J are TRBV5-5 and TRBJ2-6; D gene unclear. The CDR3 loop spans 17 amino acids. CDR1 and CDR2 from the germline V gene are SGHKS and YYEKEE (reference sequence). V dropped 0 bases and J dropped 0 bases, with 10 bases sitting between them. The CDR3 is CASSLAVRSSGANVLTF. The CDR3, as DNA: TGTGCCAGCAGCTTGGCAGTCAGAAGCTCTGGGGCCAACGTCCTGACTTTC.

The chain joins TRBV30 to TRBJ1-6, with TRBD1 identical over 7 bases. The CDR3 is made up of 15 amino acids. V was pared by 4 bases and J by 1 base, with 4 bases of the junction left unmatched. CDR1 and CDR2 (germline): GTSNPN, SVGIG (reference sequence). The DNA of the CDR3 is TGTGCCTGGAACGAGGGGGCGTCCTATAATTCACCCCTCCACTTT. Protein product: CAWNEGASYNSPLHF.

This chain connects TRBV5-1 to TRBJ2-7; D possibly corresponds to TRBD2 (5 bases). Trimming cost V 2 bases and J 2 bases, with 11 bases left between them. CDR1 and CDR2 from the germline V gene are SGHRS and YFSETQ. The CDR3 totals 14 residues. The CDR3 sequence is CASSLYGETYEQYF. The CDR3 DNA is TGCGCCAGCAGCTTATACGGGGAGACCTACGAGCAGTACTTC.

The gene calls are TRBV19 and TRBJ2-3; the D is unclear. V was clipped by 3 bases and J by 6 bases, with 10 bases between them. This CDR3 contains 13 residues. Per the germline V gene, CDR1 is LNHDA and CDR2 is SQIVND (reference sequence). The CDR3 protein is CASSIYPEDTQYF. CDR3 nucleotide sequence: TGTGCCAGTAGTATCTACCCGGAGGATACGCAGTATTTT. The complete variable domain, with remaining parts taken from reference TRBV19 and TRBJ2-3, reads DGGITQSPKYLFRKEGQNVTLSCEQNLNHDAMYWYRQDPGQGLRLIYYSQIVNDFQKGDIAEGYSVSREKKESFPLTVTSAQKNPTAFYLCASSIYPEDTQYFGPGTRLTVL.

The CDR3 loop is CASSMGPAGDYNEQFF. The CDR3 nucleotides are TGTGCCAGCAGCATGGGCCCAGCGGGAGACTACAATGAGCAGTTCTTC. The rearrangement uses TRBV5-4 and TRBJ2-1; 8 nucleotides align to TRBD2. Germline-derived CDR1 and CDR2 are SGHNT and YYREEE (reference sequence). With 4 bases clipped from V and 3 bases from J, the junction kept 9 bases outside the gene matches. There are 16 residues in the CDR3.

This chain connects TRBV7-6 to TRBJ1-1; a weak D match, TRBD1 (5 bases). Trimming pared 1 base from V and 7 bases from J, leaving 10 bases between. The CDR3 length is 13 residues. Germline V gene data show CDR1 as SGHVS and CDR2 as FNYEAQ. The CDR3 region is CASSLGGRFEAFF. CDR3 bases: TGTGCCAGCAGCTTAGGGGGCAGGTTTGAAGCTTTCTTT.

The chain is built from TRBV6-4 and TRBJ2-2, with 10 bases matching TRBD2. Unmatched junction bases numbered 7, after V lost 6 bases and J lost 3 bases. The CDR3 extends over 16 amino acids. Looked up from germline, CDR1 is MRHNA and CDR2 is SNTAGT. CDR3 sequence reads: CASSDSLAGDTGELFF. CDR3 nucleotides: TGTGCCAGCAGCGACAGCCTAGCGGGGGACACCGGGGAGCTGTTTTTT.

The gene calls are TRBV7-9 and TRBJ2-5; 8 bases map to TRBD2. The end of the DNA is better explained by TRBJ2-7, so the J call may be wrong. Germline V gene sequence: CDR1 SEHNR, CDR2 FQNEAQ (reference sequence). The CDR3 spans 15 residues. CDR3 bases: TGTGCCAGCAGCTTAGCTAGCGGGGTCTCCTACGAGCAGTACTTC. As protein: CASSLASGVSYEQYF.

The rearrangement links TRBV5-1 to TRBJ2-3; 8 bases fit TRBD2. Germline-derived CDR1 and CDR2 are SGHRS and YFSETQ. CDR3 length: 15 residues. V shed 0 bases and J 3 bases; nucleotides not matched to a gene: 3. The CDR3, as DNA: TGCGCCAGCAGCTTGGTGACTAGCGCAACAGATACGCAGTATTTT. Translation gives CASSLVTSATDTQYF.

The chain couples TRBV4-1 to TRBJ2-7; D possibly corresponds to TRBD1 (5 bases). The germline gives CDR1 MGHRA, CDR2 YSYEKL. With 8 bases removed from V and 6 bases from J, the gap between germline ends came to 20 bases. The length of the CDR3 is 14 residues. The CDR3 reads CASSSLTGASEQYF. Here the CDR3 DNA reads TGCGCCAGCTCATCACTTACTGGGGCTTCCGAGCAGTACTTC.

The J gene is TRBJ1-5, the V gene TRBV18; D remains ambiguous. The germline gives CDR1 KGHSH, CDR2 LQKENI. The CDR3 is 15 amino acids. V lost 6 bases to trimming and J lost 0 bases, with 12 bases between them. The chain's CDR3 is CASSSAGDSNQPQHF. CDR3 sequence (DNA): TGTGCCAGCTCGTCGGCTGGAGATAGCAATCAGCCCCAGCATTTT.

This clone was seen a few times. The same CDR3 also results from other DNA sequences found in this sample. This chain uses TRBV6-4 with TRBJ2-3, with 8 bases aligning to TRBD2. There are 14 residues in the CDR3. V shed 2 bases, J shed 2 bases, and the junction held 0 bases outside the gene matches. Germline V gives CDR1 MRHNA, CDR2 SNTAGT. For the CDR3, the DNA is TGTGCCAGCAGTGACGGACTAGCCACAGATACGCAGTATTTT. Amino acid sequence: CASSDGLATDTQYF.

This clone was counted between two and nine times. The V and J genes are TRBV6-5 and TRBJ2-7; 10 bases agree with TRBD1. The CDR3 is 16 amino acids. V lost 4 bases to trimming and J lost 2 bases; unmatched junction nucleotides: 8. Germline V gives CDR1 MNHEY, CDR2 SVGAGI. The CDR3 DNA follows: TGTGCCAGCAGTTGGGGGACAGGGACAGGGGCCTACGAGCAGTACTTC. It is translated as CASSWGTGTGAYEQYF.

V usage is TRBV6-6 and J usage is TRBJ2-5; D may be TRBD2 (6 bases). CDR1 and CDR2 (germline): MNHNY, SVGAGI (reference sequence). The CDR3 contains 14 residues. V was trimmed by 0 bases and J by 4 bases, leaving 9 bases between them. The CDR3 is CASSYSMGGETQYF. CDR3 sequence (DNA): TGTGCCAGCAGTTACTCGATGGGGGGAGAGACCCAGTACTTC.

The gene calls are TRBV15 and TRBJ2-1; D remains ambiguous. Germline V gene sequence: CDR1 LNHNV, CDR2 YYDKDF (reference sequence). V was shortened by 4 bases and J by 0 bases, with 16 bases between the two germline ends. The CDR3 covers 17 residues. The CDR3 bases are TGTGCCACCAGCACTCAGAGCAGCGTCAGCTCCTACAATGAGCAGTTCTTC. Its translation: CATSTQSSVSSYNEQFF. The complete variable domain, with remaining parts taken from reference TRBV15 and TRBJ2-1, reads DAMVIQNPRYQVTQFGKPVTLSCSQTLNHNVMYWYQQKSSQAPKLLFHYYDKDFNNEADTPDNFQSRRPNTSFCFLDIRSPGLGDTAMYLCATSTQSSVSSYNEQFFGPGTRLTVL.

This clone was seen more than once but under ten times. This rearrangement joins TRBV10-3 to TRBJ1-1; D gene ambiguous. This CDR3 has 14 residues. The V end lost 4 bases, the J end lost 4 bases, and 13 bases lay between the germline ends. Germline CDR1 reads ENHRY; CDR2 reads SYGVKD. CDR3 region: CAISATRIGTEAFF. As DNA, the CDR3 is TGTGCCATCAGTGCGACACGGATTGGCACTGAAGCTTTCTTT.

This clone has only one observation. The chain is built from TRBV30 and TRBJ2-3, with TRBD2 as a possible D gene (5 bases). V was cut by 0 bases and J by 1 base, with 11 bases left in between. The CDR3 has 15 residues. Germline V gives CDR1 GTSNPN, CDR2 SVGIG (reference sequence). The CDR3 DNA reads as TGTGCCTGGAGTGTAGGGAGCGCAGGCACAGATACGCAGTATTTT. As protein: CAWSVGSAGTDTQYF.

The rearrangement uses TRBV30 and TRBJ2-7, with no clear D. V was clipped by 0 bases and J by 1 base, with 10 bases between them. The CDR3 totals 14 residues. Germline V gene lookup returns CDR1 GTSNPN and CDR2 SVGIG (reference sequence). CDR3 in amino acids: CAWSVLRISYEQYF. CDR3 coding DNA: TGTGCCTGGAGTGTACTCAGGATTTCCTACGAGCAGTACTTC.